One sample yielded the 4 T cell receptor beta chains listed below, sequenced in a study of CD8+CD57+ T cells in acquired aplastic anemia. Before being chosen for sequencing, patients had shown CD8+CD57+ cell expansion by flow cytometry. TCR beta VDJ combinations and CDR3 sequences were profiled from genomic DNA. MiXCR, applied by TCRdb to the reads, yields one record per CDR3 protein. The sample lists some 180,000 distinct CDR3 sequences, roughly three fifths occurring once. Sequencing was performed on sorted CD4+, CD8+, or CD8+CD57+ T cells (not recorded which) from PBMCs. The receptor source for this set is a human donor with aplastic anemia.

The gene calls are TRBV7-9 and TRBJ1-1, with D maybe TRBD1 (5 bases). The CDR3 contains 14 residues. V was pared by 0 bases and J by 8 bases, with 13 bases between. Germline V gene sequence: CDR1 SEHNR, CDR2 FQNEAQ (reference sequence). The CDR3 DNA sequence: TGTGCCAGCAGCTTAGCGGGGGGAGATAGAGAAGCTTTCTTT. Translating gives CASSLAGGDREAFF.

In the case of this clonotype: Compared with germline, one end of the junction differs, possibly owing to a read error. CDR3 amino acids: CASSLQTGVSEQYF. CDR3 in DNA: TGTGCCAGCAGCCTTCAGACAGGGGTGTCCGAGCAGTACTTC. The genes are TRBV5-1 and TRBJ2-7, with TRBD1 matching 8 bases. The CDR3 has 14 amino acids. Germline V gives CDR1 SGHRS, CDR2 YFSETQ.

This clonotype was seen ten or more times. V usage is TRBV7-9 and J usage is TRBJ2-1; D not resolved. The germline gives CDR1 SEHNR, CDR2 FQNEAQ (reference sequence). The CDR3 is 15 residues long. V was shortened by 0 bases and J by 9 bases, with 15 bases between the two germline ends. CDR3 in DNA: TGTGCCAGCAGCTTAGCGACTGCCCGTGACGTTGAGCAGTTCTTC. Amino acids: CASSLATARDVEQFF.

The chain has TRBV29-1 and TRBJ2-3; 9 nucleotides match TRBD2. The CDR3 covers 15 residues. The J segment lost 3 bases and the V segment lost 1 base, leaving 5 bases of the junction unmatched. Germline V gene sequence: CDR1 SQVTM, CDR2 ANQGSEA. CDR3 DNA sequence: TGCAGCGTTGAAGGACCAGCGGGGGGAACAGATACGCAGTATTTT. Its translation: CSVEGPAGGTDTQYF.